The 20 T cell receptor beta chains presented below share a single source sample, sequenced in a study of neoadjuvant anti-PD-1 for oral cavity cancer. TCRdb's table, derived via immunoSEQ multiplex PCR, lists solely in-frame clones and lacks some. The table lists around 81,000 clones, about 84% of them singletons. This specimen was PBMCs, taken before nivolumab (anti-PD-1) treatment. These receptors came from a person aged 35 to 85 with oral cavity squamous cell carcinoma.

The genes are TRBV13 and TRBJ2-7; TRBD1 aligns across 7 bases. CDR3 length equals 16 residues. Trimming took 4 bases from V and 4 from J; bases not matched to a gene: 13. Germline V gene data show CDR1 as PRHDT and CDR2 as FYEKMQ (reference sequence). The CDR3 here is CASSSHVTGPGYEQYF. The DNA of the CDR3 is TGTGCCAGCAGCTCCCACGTGACAGGGCCGGGATACGAGCAGTACTTC.

The chain carries TRBV7-8 and TRBJ2-1, with 11 bases matching TRBD2. V was pared by 5 bases and J by 4 bases, with 7 bases of the junction left unmatched. CDR3 length: 16 residues. CDR1 SGHVS and CDR2 FQNEAQ come from the germline V gene. The CDR3 protein is CASSRRGLADYNEQFF. CDR3 coding DNA: TGTGCCAGCAGCCGAAGGGGACTAGCGGATTACAATGAGCAGTTCTTC.

V is TRBV27 and J is TRBJ1-5; the match to TRBD1 covers 8 bases. The CDR3 has 14 residues. Trimming removed 6 bases from V and 11 bases from J; junction bases left unmatched: 12. Germline CDR1 is MNHEY and CDR2 is SMNVEV (reference sequence). The CDR3, as DNA: TGTGCCAGCAGGCCGGACAGGGCTCAAGGGGCCCAGCATTTT. It encodes CASRPDRAQGAQHF.

The chain carries TRBV5-1 and TRBJ1-2; D possibly corresponds to TRBD1 (6 bases). V was clipped by 3 bases and J by 4 bases, with 16 bases between them. Germline V gene data show CDR1 as SGHRS and CDR2 as YFSETQ. This CDR3 is 15 amino acids long. The CDR3 here is CASSSGTQGLYGYTF. Written as DNA, the CDR3 is TGCGCCAGCAGCTCCGGAACACAGGGCCTCTATGGCTACACCTTC.

V and J are TRBV27 and TRBJ2-5; 7 bases are shared with TRBD2. Germline lookup yields CDR1 MNHEY and CDR2 SMNVEV (reference sequence). The ends lost 0 bases at V and 6 bases at J; junction bases unmatched: 7. The CDR3 spans 15 residues. The CDR3 loop is CASSLSGQGGKTQYF. In DNA form, the CDR3 reads TGTGCCAGCAGTTTATCGGGGCAGGGAGGGAAGACCCAGTACTTC.

The chain links TRBV2 to TRBJ2-1; 8 positions match TRBD2. Germline V gene sequence: CDR1 SNHLY, CDR2 FYNNEI. The CDR3 extends over 15 amino acids. After removal of 4 bases from V and 9 bases from J, the junction contained 11 bases not matched to a gene. Written as DNA, the CDR3 is TGTGCCAGCAGTGCCCAGGGATTAGCGGGACGTGAGCAGTTCTTC. Its protein is CASSAQGLAGREQFF. Based on the CDR3 plus reference TRBV2 and TRBJ2-1, the full variable domain is EPEVTQTPSHQVTQMGQEVILRCVPISNHLYFYWYRQILGQKVEFLVSFYNNEISEKSEIFDDQFSVERPDGSNFTLKIRSTKLEDSAMYFCASSAQGLAGREQFFGPGTRLTVL.

The count of this clone is one. V is TRBV6-1 and J is TRBJ1-4; D unclear. V gave up 2 bases and J gave up 0 bases, with 13 bases separating them. Germline V gives CDR1 MNHNS, CDR2 SASEGT. This CDR3 contains 17 residues. For the CDR3, the DNA is TGTGCCAGCAGTGAAATGTCGGGTGACGCAACTAATGAAAAACTGTTTTTT. Amino acid sequence: CASSEMSGDATNEKLFF.

The chain carries TRBV5-1 and TRBJ1-4; no clear D. Looked up from germline, CDR1 is SGHRS and CDR2 is YFSETQ. CDR3 size: 15 residues. The ends were cut back, 5 bases at V and 2 bases at J, with 13 bases in the middle. CDR3 sequence (DNA): TGCGCCAGCAGGGAGTTAGGTGTCACTAATGAAAAACTGTTTTTT. Residues: CASRELGVTNEKLFF.

The rearrangement uses TRBV6-1 and TRBJ2-7; D ambiguous. V lost 8 bases and J lost 2, with 13 bases in between. Germline V gives CDR1 MNHNS, CDR2 SASEGT. This CDR3 has 13 residues. Here the CDR3 reads CASGRPITYEQYF. The CDR3 region has the DNA TGTGCCAGCGGACGGCCAATCACCTACGAGCAGTACTTC.

This chain joins TRBV6-1 and TRBJ2-1, with TRBD1 as a possible D gene (5 bases). Trimming took 1 base from V and 16 from J, leaving 17 bases between them. Germline-derived CDR1 and CDR2 are MNHNS and SASEGT. This CDR3 comprises 13 residues. The CDR3 coding sequence is TGTGCCAGCAGTGAAGGGACAACGAGTTTGTCATTCTTC. Protein product: CASSEGTTSLSFF.

This chain connects TRBV6-5 to TRBJ1-2; D remains ambiguous. Trimming shortened V by 7 bases and J by 2 bases, and 14 bases separated the two germline ends. CDR1 and CDR2 from the germline V gene are MNHEY and SVGAGI. The CDR3 covers 14 residues. The CDR3, as DNA: TGTGCCAGCATCCCAACGACGGGGAACTATGGCTACACCTTC. Translating it yields CASIPTTGNYGYTF.

The rearrangement uses TRBV13 and TRBJ1-1; TRBD1 agrees at 9 bases. Germline loops: CDR1 PRHDT, CDR2 FYEKMQ (reference sequence). V shed 5 bases and J 1 base; nucleotides not matched to a gene: 5. CDR3 length equals 15 residues. Written as DNA, the CDR3 is TGTGCCAGCAGCCTAACAGGGGGCGGGAACACTGAAGCTTTCTTT. It yields the protein CASSLTGGGNTEAFF.

The rearrangement uses TRBV6-7 and TRBJ2-7, with D maybe TRBD1 (6 bases). TRBV6-7 is filed as an ORF, its function uncertain. CDR3 length: 8 amino acids. DNA of the CDR3: TGTGCAAGGGGGGAGCAGTACTTC. Encoded protein: CARGEQYF.

This clone was seen only a few times. The chain is built from TRBV29-1 and TRBJ2-7; possible D gene TRBD1, 6 bases. Germline CDR1 is SQVTM and CDR2 is ANQGSEA. The CDR3 consists of 13 residues. The germline V and J ends were trimmed by 4 bases and 0 bases, with 10 bases remaining between them. CDR3 sequence (DNA): TGCAGCGTTGGGGGGCAGGACTCCTACGAGCAGTACTTC. The encoded protein is CSVGGQDSYEQYF.

This sequence joins TRBV10-3 and TRBJ2-3, with a weak D call TRBD2 (5 bases). CDR1 is ENHRY, CDR2 SYGVKD, per germline. V lost 11 bases, J lost 1 base, and 13 bases lay in between. This CDR3 has 13 residues. The CDR3 here is CASRGVGTDTQYF. CDR3 nucleotide sequence: TGTGCCTCACGGGGAGTGGGCACAGATACGCAGTATTTT.

The chain uses TRBV7-2 and TRBJ1-1, with no clear D. The V and J ends lost 3 bases and 5 bases respectively, with 7 bases between them. This CDR3 spans 12 amino acids. Germline V gene lookup returns CDR1 SGHTA and CDR2 FQGNSA. The CDR3 nucleotides are TGTGCCAGCAGCTTCGGGGAAACTGAAGCTTTCTTT. Translation: CASSFGETEAFF.

The rearrangement links TRBV7-9 to TRBJ2-1; TRBD2 matches at 9 bases. The germline gives CDR1 SEHNR, CDR2 FQNEAQ (reference sequence). The junction had 1 base not matched to a gene; V was cut back by 1 base and J by 0 bases. The CDR3 runs 16 residues. The CDR3 DNA reads as TGTGCCAGCAGCTTAGATAGCGGGAGCTCCTACAATGAGCAGTTCTTC. Translated, it gives CASSLDSGSSYNEQFF.

The chain combines TRBV28 with TRBJ2-7; 8 nucleotides match TRBD2. The trim removed 6 bases at V and 3 bases at J, leaving 10 bases unmatched. Germline CDR1 and CDR2: MDHEN and SYDVKM. The CDR3 has 15 residues. The CDR3 DNA reads TGTGCCAGCAGGCGCGGGACTAGGGATTACTACGAGCAGTACTTC. Its protein is CASRRGTRDYYEQYF.

This clone has a single count. The chain recombines TRBV6-5 with TRBJ2-7; 12 positions match TRBD2. V trimming: 5 bases; J trimming: 6 bases; junction bases outside the gene matches: 8. CDR1 and CDR2 from the germline V gene are MNHEY and SVGAGI. This CDR3 region has 15 residues. CDR3 bases: TGTGCCAGCAGTGCGTCACTAGCGGGAGGAACCGAGCAGTACTTC. Its translation: CASSASLAGGTEQYF.

This CDR3 is CASSLGTGGSEQYF. The CDR3 DNA reads as TGCGCCAGCAGCCTAGGGACAGGAGGCAGCGAGCAGTACTTC. This chain joins TRBV5-1 and TRBJ2-7, with 8 bases that match TRBD1. CDR1 and CDR2 from the germline V gene are SGHRS and YFSETQ. After removal of 4 bases from V and 6 bases from J, the junction contained 9 bases not matched to a gene. The CDR3 runs 14 residues.